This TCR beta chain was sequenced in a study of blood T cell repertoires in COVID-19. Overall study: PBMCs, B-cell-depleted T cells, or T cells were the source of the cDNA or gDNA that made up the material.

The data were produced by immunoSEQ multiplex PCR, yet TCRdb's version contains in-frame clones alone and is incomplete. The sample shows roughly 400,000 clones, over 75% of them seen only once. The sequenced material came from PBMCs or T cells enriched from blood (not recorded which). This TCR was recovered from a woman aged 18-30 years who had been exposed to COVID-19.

The CDR3: CASRPGQGWLNIQYF. CDR3 DNA sequence: TGTGCCAGTAGGCCGGGACAAGGGTGGTTGAACATTCAGTACTTC. The V and J genes are TRBV19 and TRBJ2-4; weak D call: TRBD1 (6 bases). V was pared by 6 bases and J by 7 bases, with 19 bases between. The germline V gene encodes CDR1 LNHDA and CDR2 SQIVND (reference sequence). The CDR3 runs 15 residues.